This entry lists 30 T cell receptor beta chains sequenced from one sample in a study of T cells after yellow fever vaccination. TCRdb passed the 5' RACE reads through MiXCR, listing each CDR3 protein once. The sample holds approximately 10,000 distinct CDR3 sequences, under 5.5% seen once. Sequenced material: PBMCs, either bulk or a sorted T-cell subset (CD4+, CD8+, memory, or dextramer-sorted; not recorded which), taken about 2 weeks after the first yellow fever vaccination. All receptors derive from a man aged 18 to 29 who received the YFV17D yellow fever vaccine.

By frequency in the sample, this clonotype is medium-sized. The rearrangement uses TRBV7-9 and TRBJ2-5, with D hard to call. Trimming shortened V by 3 bases and J by 1 base, and 6 bases separated the two germline ends. Per germline, CDR1 SEHNR and CDR2 FQNEAQ (reference sequence). The CDR3 has 13 residues. CDR3 coding DNA: TGTGCCAGCAGCTTTAATCCCCAAGAGACCCAGTACTTC. Its protein product is CASSFNPQETQYF.

This clonotype was counted ten times or more. The CDR3 DNA sequence: TGTGCCAGCAGTTTACGCCCCGTAGGTAGGGGAAGTAAAGGCTACACCTTC. As protein: CASSLRPVGRGSKGYTF. The chain couples TRBV12-3 or TRBV12-4 to TRBJ1-2; D possibly corresponds to TRBD1 (5 bases). The V end was cut by 2 bases, the J end by 8 bases, with 24 bases between. The CDR3 length is 17 residues.

This clonotype has at least ten counts. The J gene is TRBJ1-2, the V gene TRBV5-4; D not certain. The CDR3 has 13 residues. V dropped 3 bases and J dropped 7 bases, with 13 bases sitting between them. Germline V gene data show CDR1 as SGHNT and CDR2 as YYREEE (reference sequence). The CDR3 region has the DNA TGTGCCAGCAGCTCCCCCCGGGTGGCTGGCTACACCTTC. Protein sequence: CASSSPRVAGYTF.

This clonotype is judged medium-sized. The rearrangement uses TRBV24-1 and TRBJ2-3, with 7 nucleotides matching TRBD1. The CDR3 is 14 amino acids. With V trimmed by 7 bases and J by 0 bases, 3 bases remained unmatched. Germline V gene sequence: CDR1 KGHDR, CDR2 SFDVKD. The CDR3 coding sequence is TGTGCCACCAGCAGGACAGGTAGCACAGATACGCAGTATTTT. It encodes CATSRTGSTDTQYF.

The table lists this clonotype with many counts. The chain recombines TRBV5-4 with TRBJ2-1; no clear D gene. This CDR3 contains 13 residues. The V end lost 5 bases, the J end lost 7 bases, and 13 bases lay between the germline ends. The germline V gene encodes CDR1 SGHNT and CDR2 YYREEE (reference sequence). The CDR3 coding sequence is TGTGCCAGCAGGGGCCCGGGCCCTAATGAGCAGTTCTTC. It yields the protein CASRGPGPNEQFF.

This clonotype is medium-sized in the sample. The chain employs TRBV7-2 and TRBJ2-1, with 15 bases matching TRBD2. The CDR3 is made up of 15 amino acids. Germline CDR1 reads SGHTA; CDR2 reads FQGNSA. The trim removed 3 bases at V and 10 bases at J, leaving 4 bases unmatched. The CDR3 DNA reads TGTGCCAGCAGCTTCGGGGGACTAGCGGGGGGCGAGCAGTTCTTC. Encoded protein: CASSFGGLAGGEQFF.

There are many counts of this clonotype. V usage is TRBV4-3 and J usage is TRBJ1-2; 8 positions agree with TRBD1. Per germline, CDR1 LGHNA and CDR2 YSLEER. This CDR3 region has 15 residues. With V trimmed by 3 bases and J by 5 bases, 8 bases remained unmatched. This chain's CDR3 is CASSHPQGGGYGYTF. The CDR3 DNA follows: TGCGCCAGCAGCCATCCACAGGGGGGCGGTTATGGCTACACCTTC.

This clonotype was observed at least ten times. V usage is TRBV5-1 and J usage is TRBJ2-7; D gene uncertain. Looked up from germline, CDR1 is SGHRS and CDR2 is YFSETQ. The CDR3 contains 14 residues. The germline V and J ends were trimmed by 5 bases and 0 bases, with 12 bases remaining between them. The CDR3 DNA sequence: TGCGCCAGCAGTCAAGGACCGATCTCCTACGAGCAGTACTTC. Protein: CASSQGPISYEQYF. Based on the CDR3 plus reference TRBV5-1 and TRBJ2-7, the full variable domain is KAGVTQTPRYLIKTRGQQVTLSCSPISGHRSVSWYQQTPGQGLQFLFEYFSETQRNKGNFPGRFSGRQFSNSRSEMNVSTLELGDSALYLCASSQGPISYEQYFGPGTRLTVT.

This clonotype was recorded a few times. The chain uses TRBV5-1 and TRBJ1-4; D might be TRBD1 (6 bases). The CDR3 length is 13 residues. Germline-derived CDR1 and CDR2 are SGHRS and YFSETQ. V lost 4 bases and J lost 7, with 11 bases in between. CDR3 residues: CASSVGAGEKLFF. The CDR3 coding sequence is TGCGCCAGCAGCGTGGGGGCTGGTGAAAAACTGTTTTTT. Variable domain in full (rest from reference TRBV5-1 and TRBJ1-4): KAGVTQTPRYLIKTRGQQVTLSCSPISGHRSVSWYQQTPGQGLQFLFEYFSETQRNKGNFPGRFSGRQFSNSRSEMNVSTLELGDSALYLCASSVGAGEKLFFGSGTQLSVL.

This clonotype was recorded at least ten times. CDR3 nucleotide sequence: TGTGCCAGCAGTTGGGGGCCAGATACGCAGTATTTT. Its translation: CASSWGPDTQYF. The chain joins TRBV12-3 or TRBV12-4 to TRBJ2-3, with D perhaps TRBD1 (6 bases). Trimming removed 4 bases at V and 4 bases at J, with 6 bases between. The CDR3 runs to 12 residues.

Judged by abundance, this clonotype is medium-sized (0.01 to 0.1%). This chain's CDR3 is CASSLALLSGTDTQYF. CDR3 DNA: TGCGCCAGCAGCTTGGCCCTTCTATCGGGCACAGATACGCAGTATTTT. The chain joins TRBV5-1 to TRBJ2-3; D uncertain. CDR3 length: 16 residues. CDR1 and CDR2 from the germline V gene are SGHRS and YFSETQ. Between the trimmed V and J ends, which lost 0 bases and 1 base, there was a span of 12 bases.

This clonotype qualifies as medium-sized (0.01 to 0.1%). The chain has TRBV19 and TRBJ2-5, with D perhaps TRBD1 (6 bases). The CDR3 is 15 residues long. V was cut by 4 bases and J by 1 base, with 13 bases left in between. CDR1 LNHDA and CDR2 SQIVND come from the germline V gene (reference sequence). CDR3 sequence: CASSRYRDPQETQYF. DNA for the CDR3: TGTGCCAGTAGTAGGTACAGGGATCCCCAAGAGACCCAGTACTTC.

This clonotype appeared a few times. The J gene is TRBJ2-7, the V gene TRBV10-3, with TRBD2 matching over 11 bases. Trimming cost V 4 bases and J 7 bases; bases outside gene matches: 9. Germline V gene lookup returns CDR1 ENHRY and CDR2 SYGVKD. CDR3 size: 15 residues. The CDR3 bases are TGTGCCATCAGTGCCGGGACTAGCGGACTGGGGGAGCAGTACTTC. Translated: CAISAGTSGLGEQYF.

By frequency in the sample, this clonotype is medium-sized. The chain is built from TRBV27 and TRBJ2-2, with D possibly matching TRBD2 (5 bases). V was trimmed by 7 bases and J by 4 bases, leaving 10 bases between them. Germline V gene data show CDR1 as MNHEY and CDR2 as SMNVEV (reference sequence). This CDR3 region has 13 residues. The CDR3: CASTFGVTGELFF. CDR3 DNA sequence: TGTGCCAGCACTTTCGGGGTCACCGGGGAGCTGTTTTTT.

This clonotype qualifies as medium-sized (0.01 to 0.1%). The chain couples TRBV6-2 or TRBV6-3 to TRBJ2-2; D unresolved. V was clipped by 3 bases and J by 5 bases, with 10 bases between them. The germline gives CDR1 MNHEY, CDR2 SVGEGT. CDR3 length: 14 residues. The CDR3 region is CASSYWLGTGELFF. In nucleotides, the CDR3 is TGTGCCAGCAGTTATTGGTTGGGTACCGGGGAGCTGTTTTTT.

By proportion, this clonotype is medium-sized. V usage is TRBV12-3 or TRBV12-4 and J usage is TRBJ1-1; possibly TRBD1 for D (5 bases). This CDR3 is built from 15 residues. V shed 5 bases and J shed 0 bases, with 13 bases lying between them. The DNA of the CDR3 is TGTGCCAGCAGTACCCTGGGGGGTCTGAACACTGAAGCTTTCTTT. Protein product: CASSTLGGLNTEAFF.

At least ten counts were recorded for this clonotype. The chain links TRBV24-1 to TRBJ2-2; a possible D gene is TRBD1 (5 bases). Between the trimmed V and J ends, which lost 9 bases and 4 bases, there was a span of 8 bases. The CDR3 sequence is 12 residues long. Germline CDR1 is KGHDR and CDR2 is SFDVKD. The CDR3 DNA reads TGTGCCACCGGGGCGAGCACCGGGGAGCTGTTTTTT. Translation: CATGASTGELFF.

This clonotype was seen many times. The V call is TRBV7-2, the J call TRBJ1-3; 9 bases are a match to TRBD1. Trimming removed 5 bases from V and 0 bases from J; junction bases left unmatched: 5. The CDR3 has 16 residues. Germline CDR1 and CDR2: SGHTA and FQGNSA. For the CDR3, the DNA is TGTGCCAGCAGCCTACAGGGGGCTAGCTCTGGAAACACCATATATTTT. This sequence encodes CASSLQGASSGNTIYF.

This clonotype is deemed medium-sized. J is TRBJ1-1 and V is TRBV5-1; TRBD1 is a possible D gene (6 bases). CDR1 SGHRS and CDR2 YFSETQ come from the germline V gene. The V and J ends lost 6 bases and 1 base respectively, with 10 bases between them. This CDR3 contains 13 residues. This CDR3 reads CASKVQGNTEAFF. In DNA form, the CDR3 reads TGCGCCAGCAAGGTACAGGGGAACACTGAAGCTTTCTTT.

Relative to its sample, this clonotype is medium-sized (0.01 to 0.1%). J is TRBJ2-3 and V is TRBV5-6, with TRBD2 as a possible D gene (7 bases). This CDR3 contains 14 residues. Trimming took off 2 bases at V and 1 base at J, with 8 bases between the two ends. Germline V lookup: CDR1 SGHDT, CDR2 YYEEEE. The CDR3 nucleotides read TGTGCCAGCAGCTTCGGGGGGCGCACAGATACGCAGTATTTT. Residues: CASSFGGRTDTQYF. The complete variable domain, with remaining parts taken from reference TRBV5-6 and TRBJ2-3, reads DAGVTQSPTHLIKTRGQQVTLRCSPKSGHDTVSWYQQALGQGPQFIFQYYEEEERQRGNFPDRFSGHQFPNYSSELNVNALLLGDSALYLCASSFGGRTDTQYFGPGTRLTVL.

This clonotype was observed at least ten times. CDR3 DNA: TGTGCCAGCAGCCAAGAGGCCGGGACGTATGGCTACACCTTC. It translates to CASSQEAGTYGYTF. The chain has TRBV4-2 and TRBJ1-2, with D possibly TRBD1 on 5 matching bases. The CDR3 runs 14 residues. Trimming removed 0 bases from V and 5 bases from J, with 10 bases in between. Germline loops: CDR1 LGHNA, CDR2 YNFKEQ.

In its sample, this clonotype ranks as medium-sized. The V and J genes are TRBV6-2 or TRBV6-3 and TRBJ2-3, with 7 positions matching TRBD2. Trimming cost V 5 bases and J 0 bases; bases outside gene matches: 8. Germline V gene sequence: CDR1 MNHEY, CDR2 SVGEGT. CDR3 length: 16 amino acids. The CDR3 spells CASSPQRGLSTDTQYF. In DNA form, the CDR3 reads TGTGCCAGCAGTCCTCAGCGGGGCCTAAGCACAGATACGCAGTATTTT.

This clonotype was recorded many times. This sequence joins TRBV27 and TRBJ2-2; no clear D. Germline V gives CDR1 MNHEY, CDR2 SMNVEV (reference sequence). This CDR3 spans 13 amino acids. V gave up 3 bases and J gave up 7 bases, with 9 bases separating them. The CDR3 DNA follows: TGTGCCAGCAGTTTCAAGATGTTCGGGGAGCTGTTTTTT. Its translation is CASSFKMFGELFF.

This clonotype appeared many times. The chain combines TRBV18 with TRBJ2-5; D possibly corresponds to TRBD2 (5 bases). This CDR3 comprises 14 residues. Trimming cost V 2 bases and J 1 base, with 8 bases left between them. Germline V lookup: CDR1 KGHSH, CDR2 LQKENI. This CDR3 reads CASSPLAIQETQYF. CDR3 sequence (DNA): TGTGCCAGCTCACCATTAGCGATCCAAGAGACCCAGTACTTC.

This clonotype has a count of ten or more. This chain connects TRBV7-6 to TRBJ1-6; 8 nucleotides align to TRBD1. The ends lost 4 bases at V and 8 bases at J; junction bases unmatched: 7. CDR1 and CDR2 (germline): SGHVS, FNYEAQ. The CDR3 has 15 residues. CDR3 DNA: TGTGCCAGCAGCTCCAACCCGACAGGGGATTCACCCCTCCACTTT. Translating gives CASSSNPTGDSPLHF.

By sample share, this clonotype is medium-sized. CDR3 region: CASSPSTGRFTEAFF. The CDR3 nucleotides are TGTGCCAGCAGCCCGAGTACAGGGAGGTTCACTGAAGCTTTCTTT. The chain has TRBV5-4 and TRBJ1-1, with D tentatively TRBD1 (6 bases). The V end was cut by 4 bases, the J end by 4 bases, with 17 bases between. Germline V lookup: CDR1 SGHNT, CDR2 YYREEE (reference sequence). The CDR3 consists of 15 residues.

This clonotype was counted ten times or more. The V gene is TRBV4-1, the J gene TRBJ1-5; no definite D call. Trimming took 1 base from V and 5 from J, leaving 18 bases between them. The CDR3 is made up of 17 amino acids. Germline assignment: CDR1 MGHRA and CDR2 YSYEKL. CDR3 sequence: CASSQAGWPVKDQPQHF. The CDR3 bases are TGCGCCAGCAGCCAAGCGGGTTGGCCAGTAAAAGATCAGCCCCAGCATTTT.

Relative to its sample, this clonotype is medium-sized. V gene TRBV4-3 combines with J gene TRBJ1-6; D unresolved. The germline V and J ends were trimmed by 0 bases and 14 bases, with 11 bases remaining between them. CDR3 length equals 13 residues. Per the germline V gene, CDR1 is LGHNA and CDR2 is YSLEER. This CDR3 reads CASSQERRSSLHF. CDR3 sequence (DNA): TGCGCCAGCAGCCAAGAAAGAAGGTCCTCCCTCCACTTT.

This clonotype was found many times. V gene TRBV9 combines with J gene TRBJ2-1, with TRBD2 matching 8 bases. J gave up 7 bases and V 2 bases, and 8 bases lay outside the gene matches. Germline V gene lookup returns CDR1 SGDLS and CDR2 YYNGEE. This CDR3 is built from 15 residues. The CDR3 bases are TGTGCCAGCAGCGTGTCAGCGGGGGCGATTAATGAGCAGTTCTTC. Translation: CASSVSAGAINEQFF.

This clonotype counts as medium-sized (0.01 to 0.1%). The chain employs TRBV11-2 and TRBJ2-1; TRBD2 is a possible D gene (6 bases). From germline, CDR1 is SGHAT and CDR2 FQNNGV. The CDR3 runs to 16 residues. Trimming removed 4 bases from V and 0 bases from J, with 13 bases in between. CDR3 bases: TGTGCCAGCAGCTACTTAGCGGTCACCTCCTACAATGAGCAGTTCTTC. As protein: CASSYLAVTSYNEQFF.